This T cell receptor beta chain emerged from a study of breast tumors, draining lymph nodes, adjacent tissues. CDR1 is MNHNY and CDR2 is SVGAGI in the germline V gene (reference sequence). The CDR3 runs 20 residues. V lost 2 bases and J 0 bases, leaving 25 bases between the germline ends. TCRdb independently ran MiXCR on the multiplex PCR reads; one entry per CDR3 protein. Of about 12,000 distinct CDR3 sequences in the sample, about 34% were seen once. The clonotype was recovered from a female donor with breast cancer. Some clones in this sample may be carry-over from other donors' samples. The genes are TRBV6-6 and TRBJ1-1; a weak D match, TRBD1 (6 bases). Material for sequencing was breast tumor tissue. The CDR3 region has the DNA TGTGCCAGCAGTTACGGGGGCAGGCTGAACACTGAAGCCCTGAACACTGAAGCTTTCTTT. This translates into CASSYGGRLNTEALNTEAFF.